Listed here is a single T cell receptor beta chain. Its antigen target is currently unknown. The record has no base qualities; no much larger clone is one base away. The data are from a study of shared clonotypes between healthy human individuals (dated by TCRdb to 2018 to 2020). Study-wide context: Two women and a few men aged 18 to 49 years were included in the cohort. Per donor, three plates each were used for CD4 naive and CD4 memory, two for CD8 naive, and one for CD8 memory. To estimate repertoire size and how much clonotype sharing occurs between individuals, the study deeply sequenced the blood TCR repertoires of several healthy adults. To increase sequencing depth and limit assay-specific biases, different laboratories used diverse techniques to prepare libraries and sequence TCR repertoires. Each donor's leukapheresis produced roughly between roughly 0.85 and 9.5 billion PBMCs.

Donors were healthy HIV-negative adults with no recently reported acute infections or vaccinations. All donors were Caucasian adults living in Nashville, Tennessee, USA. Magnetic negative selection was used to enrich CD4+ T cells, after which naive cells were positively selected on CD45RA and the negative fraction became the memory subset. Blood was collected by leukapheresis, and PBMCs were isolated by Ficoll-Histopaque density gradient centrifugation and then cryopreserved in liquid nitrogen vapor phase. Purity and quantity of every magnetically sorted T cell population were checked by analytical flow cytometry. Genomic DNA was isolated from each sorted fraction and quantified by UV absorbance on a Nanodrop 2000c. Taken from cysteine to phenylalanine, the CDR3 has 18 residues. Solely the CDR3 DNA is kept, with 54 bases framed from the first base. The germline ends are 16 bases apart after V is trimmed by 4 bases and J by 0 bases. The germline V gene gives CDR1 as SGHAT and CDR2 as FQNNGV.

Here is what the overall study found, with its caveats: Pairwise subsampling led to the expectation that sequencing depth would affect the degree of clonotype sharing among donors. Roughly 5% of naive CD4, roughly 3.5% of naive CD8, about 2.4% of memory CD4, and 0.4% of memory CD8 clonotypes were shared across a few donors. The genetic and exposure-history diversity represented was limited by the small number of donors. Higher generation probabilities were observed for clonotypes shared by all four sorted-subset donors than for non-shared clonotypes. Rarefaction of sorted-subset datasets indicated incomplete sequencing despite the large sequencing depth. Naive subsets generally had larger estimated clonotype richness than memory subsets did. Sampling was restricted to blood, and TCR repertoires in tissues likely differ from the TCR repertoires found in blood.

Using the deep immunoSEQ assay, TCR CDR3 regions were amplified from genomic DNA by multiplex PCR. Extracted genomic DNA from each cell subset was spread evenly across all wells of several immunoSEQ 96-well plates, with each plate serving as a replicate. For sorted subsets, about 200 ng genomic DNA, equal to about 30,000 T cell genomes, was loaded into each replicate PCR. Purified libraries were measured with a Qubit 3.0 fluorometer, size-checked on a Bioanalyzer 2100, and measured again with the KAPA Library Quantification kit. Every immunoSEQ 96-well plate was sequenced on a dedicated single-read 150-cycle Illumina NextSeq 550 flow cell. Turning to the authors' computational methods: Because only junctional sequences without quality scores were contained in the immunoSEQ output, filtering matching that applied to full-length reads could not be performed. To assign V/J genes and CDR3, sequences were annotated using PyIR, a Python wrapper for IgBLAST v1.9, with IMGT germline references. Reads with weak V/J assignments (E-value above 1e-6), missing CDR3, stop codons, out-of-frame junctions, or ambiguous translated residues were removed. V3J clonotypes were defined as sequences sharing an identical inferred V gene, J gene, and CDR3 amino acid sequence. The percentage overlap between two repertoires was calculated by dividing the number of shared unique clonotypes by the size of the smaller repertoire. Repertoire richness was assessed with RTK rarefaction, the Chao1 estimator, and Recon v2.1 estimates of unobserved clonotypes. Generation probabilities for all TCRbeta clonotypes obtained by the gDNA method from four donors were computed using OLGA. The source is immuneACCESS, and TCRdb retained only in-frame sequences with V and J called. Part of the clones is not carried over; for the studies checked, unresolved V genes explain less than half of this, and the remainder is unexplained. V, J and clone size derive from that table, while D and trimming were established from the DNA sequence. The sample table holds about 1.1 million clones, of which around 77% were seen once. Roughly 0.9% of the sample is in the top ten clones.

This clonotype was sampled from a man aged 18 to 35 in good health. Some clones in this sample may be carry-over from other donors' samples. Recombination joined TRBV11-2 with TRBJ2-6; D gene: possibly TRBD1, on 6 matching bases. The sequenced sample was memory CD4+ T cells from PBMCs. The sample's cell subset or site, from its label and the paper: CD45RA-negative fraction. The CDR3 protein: CASSSRGTGSSGANVLTF. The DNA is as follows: TGTGCCAGCAGCTCCCGGGGAACAGGGAGCTCTGGGGCCAACGTCCTGACTTTC.